This T cell receptor beta chain was found in a study of shared clonotypes between healthy human individuals. The CDR3 has 14 residues. Trimming took 2 bases from V and 11 from J, leaving 15 bases between them. The germline CDR1 and CDR2 sequences are MDHEN and SYDVKM. In the case of this clone: The antigen is not known.

Repertoires were generated with immunoSEQ multiplex PCR, while TCRdb's copy carries only in-frame clones and drops some. Of 2 million to 2.5 million clones in the sample, around 92% are singletons; the top ten hold about 0.36%. The study, taken as a whole, reports: Clonotype sharing across donors was expected to vary with sequencing depth.

This sequence originates from a man in his late teens or twenties in good health. Some clones in this sample may be carry-over from other donors' samples. The chain couples TRBV28 to TRBJ1-4; tentatively, D is TRBD1 (5 bases). Sequencing was done on a sample of naive CD4+ T cells from PBMCs. Specified subset: CD45RA+ positively selected. The CDR3 spells CASSLTGQPGKLFF. The CDR3 region has the DNA TGTGCCAGCAGTTTAACCGGACAACCGGGCAAACTGTTTTTT.